The clone carrying this TCR beta chain appeared once. This CDR3 spans 14 amino acids. CDR1 and CDR2 (germline): GTSNPN, SVGIG (reference sequence). Trimming took 3 bases from V and 1 from J, leaving 9 bases between them. This sample is part of a study of blood T cell repertoires in COVID-19. Method: immunoSEQ multiplex PCR; TCRdb's copy keeps in-frame clones and lacks some. This repertoire shows about 140,000 clones, over 70% found once; its top ten account for about 1.8%. This chain connects TRBV30 to TRBJ2-2, with D uncertain. The sample was peripheral blood. The source is a woman aged 45-65 years with acute or convalescent COVID-19. CDR3 in DNA: TGTGCCTGGAGAATAACAGAGAACACCGGGGAGCTGTTTTTT. Protein product: CAWRITENTGELFF.